This TCR beta chain was identified during a study of T-cell reconstitution after alpha-beta-depleted transplantation in children. Library preparation (for TCRbeta) was performed with unique molecular identifiers. TCRdb re-called the PCR reads through MiXCR, storing one row per CDR3 protein. The data hold just under 550,000 distinct CDR3 sequences, with 15% to 20% observed a single time. This CDR3 comprises 16 residues. The germline V gene encodes CDR1 SGHRS and CDR2 YFSETQ. J lost 2 bases, V lost 2 bases, and 4 bases had no gene match. The sequencing used PBMCs from the stem cell graft donor, collected from the stem cell graft. The sequence derives from a human donor who donated a stem cell graft to a child with acute lymphoblastic leukemia. The chain has TRBV5-1 and TRBJ2-1; TRBD2 matches at 10 bases. DNA of the CDR3: TGCGCCAGCAGCTTCAGCCTAGCGGGAGCCTACAATGAGCAGTTCTTC. Its protein is CASSFSLAGAYNEQFF.